This is a list of T cell receptor beta chains from one sample in a study of blood T cell repertoires in COVID-19. The protocol was immunoSEQ multiplex PCR, while the TCRdb copy is restricted to in-frame clones and leaves out a portion. The sample lists a few hundred thousand clones; approximately 83% were seen once. The specimen sequenced was peripheral blood. All receptors derive from a woman aged 25-40 years who had recovered from COVID-19. CDR3s include the opening cysteine and the closing phenylalanine or tryptophan. Each record gives: J gene, V gene, D gene, clone size, CDR3 length, CDR3 DNA, CDR3 protein. The D gene is left open where the match is weak. Part of the rows lack a size; the others show once, few, many or a class for expanded clones.

j_call: TRBJ1-2; v_call: TRBV7-2; d_call: NA; clone_size: NA; cdr3_length: 13; cdr3_nt: TGTGCCAGCAGCTTGCGAGGGTCAGATGGCTACACCTTC; cdr3_aa: CASSLRGSDGYTF
j_call: TRBJ2-2; v_call: TRBV7-2; d_call: NA; clone_size: NA; cdr3_length: 15; cdr3_nt: TGTGCCAGCAGTCCGGGGGACAGCTACACCGGGGAGCTGTTTTTT; cdr3_aa: CASSPGDSYTGELFF
j_call: TRBJ2-7; v_call: TRBV5-4; d_call: TRBD2; clone_size: NA; cdr3_length: 15; cdr3_nt: TGTGCCAGCAGCCAAGACCCGGGGGGAACCTACGAGCAGTACTTC; cdr3_aa: CASSQDPGGTYEQYF
j_call: TRBJ1-5; v_call: TRBV5-1; d_call: NA; clone_size: NA; cdr3_length: 14; cdr3_nt: TGCGCCAGCAGCTCAGGGGAGAGCAATCAGCCCCAGCATTTT; cdr3_aa: CASSSGESNQPQHF
j_call: TRBJ2-7; v_call: TRBV5-6; d_call: TRBD1; clone_size: NA; cdr3_length: 13; cdr3_nt: TGTGCCAGCAGCCGACAGGGGGCTTACGAGCAGTACTTC; cdr3_aa: CASSRQGAYEQYF
j_call: TRBJ2-7; v_call: TRBV19; d_call: NA; clone_size: NA; cdr3_length: 14; cdr3_nt: TGTGCCAGTAGTATGTGGCAGGGAAACTACGAGCAGTACTTC; cdr3_aa: CASSMWQGNYEQYF
j_call: TRBJ1-3; v_call: TRBV4-1; d_call: NA; clone_size: few; cdr3_length: 13; cdr3_nt: TGCGCCAGCAGCCAAGATCGGTTAAACACCATATATTTT; cdr3_aa: CASSQDRLNTIYF
j_call: TRBJ1-2; v_call: TRBV4-2; d_call: TRBD1; clone_size: NA; cdr3_length: 14; cdr3_nt: TGTGCCAGCAGCCAAGATTTGGGACAGTATGGCTACACCTTC; cdr3_aa: CASSQDLGQYGYTF
j_call: TRBJ1-4; v_call: TRBV28; d_call: NA; clone_size: NA; cdr3_length: 15; cdr3_nt: TGTGCCAGCAGTTTACCGGGAGCGACTAATGAAAAACTGTTTTTT; cdr3_aa: CASSLPGATNEKLFF
j_call: TRBJ2-2; v_call: TRBV5-5; d_call: TRBD1; clone_size: NA; cdr3_length: 13; cdr3_nt: TGTGCCAGCAGCCGACAGGGCACCGGGGAGCTGTTTTTT; cdr3_aa: CASSRQGTGELFF
j_call: TRBJ1-3; v_call: TRBV6-5; d_call: NA; clone_size: NA; cdr3_length: 15; cdr3_nt: TGTGCCAGCAGTTACTCGACAGCTCGAGGAAACACCATATATTTT; cdr3_aa: CASSYSTARGNTIYF
j_call: TRBJ2-2; v_call: TRBV5-1; d_call: TRBD1; clone_size: NA; cdr3_length: 16; cdr3_nt: TGCGCCAGCAGCTTGGCCCGCGGACAGGGCCCCGGGGAGCTGTTTTTT; cdr3_aa: CASSLARGQGPGELFF
j_call: TRBJ1-5; v_call: TRBV6-5; d_call: NA; clone_size: few; cdr3_length: 11; cdr3_nt: TGTGCCAGCGGCCAGGGTCAGCCCCAGCATTTT; cdr3_aa: CASGQGQPQHF
j_call: TRBJ2-2; v_call: TRBV9; d_call: TRBD2; clone_size: NA; cdr3_length: 18; cdr3_nt: TGTGCCAGCACCCGGGAACTAGCGGGAGGGCCGCGCACCGGGGAGCTGTTTTTT; cdr3_aa: CASTRELAGGPRTGELFF
j_call: TRBJ1-5; v_call: TRBV7-9; d_call: NA; clone_size: NA; cdr3_length: 14; cdr3_nt: TGTGCCAGCAGCCGGGGGGGAAGGGGACAGCCCCAGCATTTT; cdr3_aa: CASSRGGRGQPQHF
j_call: TRBJ2-3; v_call: TRBV9; d_call: TRBD1; clone_size: NA; cdr3_length: 15; cdr3_nt: TGTGCCAGCAGCTCTCGGACAGGGGACACAGATACGCAGTATTTT; cdr3_aa: CASSSRTGDTDTQYF
j_call: TRBJ2-5; v_call: TRBV15; d_call: TRBD1; clone_size: NA; cdr3_length: 16; cdr3_nt: TGTGCCACCAGCAGAGACGAGACAGGGGGCTGGGAGACCCAGTACTTC; cdr3_aa: CATSRDETGGWETQYF
j_call: TRBJ2-1; v_call: TRBV2; d_call: TRBD2; clone_size: NA; cdr3_length: 15; cdr3_nt: TGTGCCAGCAGTGGACTAGCGGGAGGAGGCAATGAGCAGTTCTTC; cdr3_aa: CASSGLAGGGNEQFF
j_call: TRBJ2-7; v_call: TRBV18; d_call: TRBD1; clone_size: NA; cdr3_length: 16; cdr3_nt: TGTGCCAGCTCACCCCTGGGACAGGGGGCGAGCAACGAGCAGTACTTC; cdr3_aa: CASSPLGQGASNEQYF
j_call: TRBJ1-2; v_call: TRBV6-2/TRBV6-3; d_call: NA; clone_size: NA; cdr3_length: 16; cdr3_nt: TGTGCCAGCAGTTACCCATCGGGGGGCCTCTCCTATGGCTACACCTTC; cdr3_aa: CASSYPSGGLSYGYTF
j_call: TRBJ2-1; v_call: TRBV13; d_call: TRBD2; clone_size: NA; cdr3_length: 15; cdr3_nt: TGTGCCAGCAGCACGGGACTAGCGGGTTCCGGGGAGCAGTTCTTC; cdr3_aa: CASSTGLAGSGEQFF
j_call: TRBJ1-2; v_call: TRBV2; d_call: NA; clone_size: NA; cdr3_length: 13; cdr3_nt: TGTGCCAGCACTTTTGACTCCGGCGGCGGCTACACCTTC; cdr3_aa: CASTFDSGGGYTF
j_call: TRBJ2-3; v_call: TRBV6-5; d_call: TRBD1; clone_size: NA; cdr3_length: 15; cdr3_nt: TGTGCCAGCAAGACCGGGACAGGGATCACAGATACGCAGTATTTT; cdr3_aa: CASKTGTGITDTQYF
j_call: TRBJ1-1; v_call: TRBV2; d_call: NA; clone_size: few; cdr3_length: 13; cdr3_nt: TGTGCCAGCAGTGAAGTGGGGGGGACCGAAGCTTTCTTT; cdr3_aa: CASSEVGGTEAFF
j_call: TRBJ2-7; v_call: TRBV28; d_call: TRBD2; clone_size: NA; cdr3_length: 18; cdr3_nt: TGTGCCAGCAGTTCAGTCACTAGCGGGAGGGCTGTGACCTACGAGCAGTACTTC; cdr3_aa: CASSSVTSGRAVTYEQYF
j_call: TRBJ1-2; v_call: TRBV7-9; d_call: TRBD1; clone_size: NA; cdr3_length: 14; cdr3_nt: TGTGCCAGCAGCCCCGGGACAGGGACCTATGGCTACACCTTC; cdr3_aa: CASSPGTGTYGYTF
j_call: TRBJ1-1; v_call: TRBV27; d_call: NA; clone_size: NA; cdr3_length: 15; cdr3_nt: TGTGCCAGCAGTTCGCACGGGGGGAGGAACACTGAAGCTTTCTTT; cdr3_aa: CASSSHGGRNTEAFF
j_call: TRBJ2-7; v_call: TRBV5-5; d_call: TRBD1; clone_size: NA; cdr3_length: 15; cdr3_nt: TGTGCCAGCAGCTTGGACGAACAGGGGGACGACGAGCAGTACTTC; cdr3_aa: CASSLDEQGDDEQYF
j_call: TRBJ2-7; v_call: TRBV3-1/TRBV3-2; d_call: NA; clone_size: NA; cdr3_length: 14; cdr3_nt: TGTGCCAGCAGCCAAGTTAGGGGGACCTACGAGCAGTACTTC; cdr3_aa: CASSQVRGTYEQYF
j_call: TRBJ1-2; v_call: TRBV28; d_call: NA; clone_size: NA; cdr3_length: 14; cdr3_nt: TGTGCCAGCAGTTTAGTCACAGGAAACTATGGCTACACCTTC; cdr3_aa: CASSLVTGNYGYTF
j_call: TRBJ1-3; v_call: TRBV5-4; d_call: NA; clone_size: NA; cdr3_length: 16; cdr3_nt: TGTGCCAGCAGCTTTAAAGGACAGTTCTCTGGAAACACCATATATTTT; cdr3_aa: CASSFKGQFSGNTIYF
j_call: TRBJ2-3; v_call: TRBV2; d_call: TRBD2; clone_size: few; cdr3_length: 15; cdr3_nt: TGTGCCAGCAGTGCCGAGGCTAGCGGAGAAGGTACGCAGTATTTT; cdr3_aa: CASSAEASGEGTQYF
j_call: TRBJ1-4; v_call: TRBV7-9; d_call: NA; clone_size: NA; cdr3_length: 14; cdr3_nt: TGTGCCAGCAGCCGACGGGACACCAATGAAAAACTGTTTTTT; cdr3_aa: CASSRRDTNEKLFF
j_call: TRBJ2-3; v_call: TRBV9; d_call: TRBD2; clone_size: NA; cdr3_length: 16; cdr3_nt: TGTGCCAGCAGCGCCCCACTAGCGGGAAGGGGGGATACGCAGTATTTT; cdr3_aa: CASSAPLAGRGDTQYF
j_call: TRBJ2-5; v_call: TRBV6-2/TRBV6-3; d_call: TRBD2; clone_size: NA; cdr3_length: 15; cdr3_nt: TGTGCCAGCAGTTACTCGGGGGAGGGCCACGAGACCCAGTACTTC; cdr3_aa: CASSYSGEGHETQYF
j_call: TRBJ1-4; v_call: TRBV19; d_call: NA; clone_size: NA; cdr3_length: 15; cdr3_nt: TGTGCCAGTAGGACCCGACAGGCAACTAATGAAAAACTGTTTTTT; cdr3_aa: CASRTRQATNEKLFF
j_call: TRBJ2-7; v_call: TRBV12-3/TRBV12-4; d_call: TRBD1; clone_size: NA; cdr3_length: 12; cdr3_nt: TGTGCCAGTTCGACAGGGTCCTACGAGCAGTACTTC; cdr3_aa: CASSTGSYEQYF
j_call: TRBJ1-3; v_call: TRBV3-1/TRBV3-2; d_call: NA; clone_size: once; cdr3_length: 17; cdr3_nt: TGTGCCAGCAGCCCTCTTTACAATACAGGTGATGGAAACACCATATATTTT; cdr3_aa: CASSPLYNTGDGNTIYF